One sample yielded the 19 T cell receptor beta chains listed below, sequenced in a study of CD8 T cells in ankylosing spondylitis. Study-level points and caveats: A TCR beta motif of several highly homologous variants seemed to mark ankylosing spondylitis blood.

These receptors lack a known antigen. Using its own MiXCR run on the 5' RACE reads, TCRdb lists one record per CDR3 protein. The profile shows around 540,000 distinct CDR3 sequences, about 13% of them singletons. The sequencing sample was made of blood, either unsorted or a sorted T cell fraction (not recorded which). The receptors were sampled from a male donor with ankylosing spondylitis.

A few counts support this clonotype. The rearrangement links TRBV20-1 to TRBJ2-1; 13 positions match TRBD2. CDR1 is DFQATT, CDR2 SNEGSKA, per germline (reference sequence). This CDR3 is built from 15 residues. V shed 6 bases, J shed 4 bases, and the junction held 6 bases outside the gene matches. The CDR3 here is CSARTSGSGYNEQFF. DNA of the CDR3: TGCAGTGCGCGGACTAGCGGGAGTGGGTACAATGAGCAGTTCTTC.

The chain carries TRBV3-1 and TRBJ2-3; D is perhaps TRBD2 (6 bases). Germline lookup yields CDR1 LGHDT and CDR2 YNNKEL (reference sequence). With 2 bases removed from V and 0 bases from J, the gap between germline ends came to 15 bases. CDR3 length equals 17 residues. The CDR3 region has the DNA TGTGCCAGCAGCCAAAACCCGAGCGGGTCGAGCACAGATACGCAGTATTTT. It is translated as CASSQNPSGSSTDTQYF.

The sample holds a few counts of this clonotype. This chain links TRBV7-2 with TRBJ2-1, with D maybe TRBD2 (5 bases). Germline V lookup: CDR1 SGHTA, CDR2 FQGNSA. Deletions cut 5 bases from V and 4 bases from J, with 12 bases between. CDR3 size: 14 residues. CDR3 DNA sequence: TGTGCCAGCAGCCCAAAGAGCGGTTACAATGAGCAGTTCTTC. It specifies CASSPKSGYNEQFF.

This clonotype has more than one count but fewer than ten. V usage is TRBV14 and J usage is TRBJ2-2, with D unclear. CDR3 length: 17 amino acids. V was clipped by 5 bases and J by 0 bases, with 16 bases between them. The germline CDR1 and CDR2 sequences are SGHDN and FVKESK. The CDR3 loop is CASSALVEEANTGELFF. CDR3 nucleotide sequence: TGTGCCAGCAGCGCCCTGGTTGAAGAAGCGAACACCGGGGAGCTGTTTTTT.

This clonotype was seen a few times. The genes are TRBV15 and TRBJ2-1; 9 bases map to TRBD2. The germline CDR1 and CDR2 sequences are LNHNV and YYDKDF (reference sequence). Germline trimming cut 5 bases from V and 4 bases from J; bases unmatched to any gene: 3. The CDR3 is made up of 14 amino acids. The CDR3 bases are TGTGCCACCAGCGTAGCGGGAGAATACAATGAGCAGTTCTTC. Protein sequence: CATSVAGEYNEQFF. Drawing the rest from reference TRBV15 and TRBJ2-1, the complete variable domain is DAMVIQNPRYQVTQFGKPVTLSCSQTLNHNVMYWYQQKSSQAPKLLFHYYDKDFNNEADTPDNFQSRRPNTSFCFLDIRSPGLGDTAMYLCATSVAGEYNEQFFGPGTRLTVL.

The rearrangement links TRBV24-1 to TRBJ2-1, with a weak D call TRBD1 (7 bases). This CDR3 region has 14 residues. Germline V gives CDR1 KGHDR, CDR2 SFDVKD. Trimming left V 7 bases short and J 8 bases short, with 17 bases between. CDR3: CATRRRGPLDEQFF. CDR3 coding DNA: TGTGCCACCAGAAGGAGGGGGCCCCTCGATGAGCAGTTCTTC.

This chain joins TRBV11-2 and TRBJ1-1; TRBD1 matches 9 bases. The J segment lost 5 bases and the V segment lost 5 bases, leaving 6 bases of the junction unmatched. The CDR3 is made up of 14 amino acids. Germline V gene lookup returns CDR1 SGHAT and CDR2 FQNNGV. CDR3 residues: CASSRLGQGTEAFF. CDR3 DNA: TGTGCCAGCAGCCGACTCGGACAGGGGACTGAAGCTTTCTTT.

This clonotype was observed a few times. The chain is built from TRBV7-9 and TRBJ1-1; D unclear. Germline V gives CDR1 SEHNR, CDR2 FQNEAQ (reference sequence). The CDR3 extends over 13 amino acids. The V gene lost 5 bases and the J gene lost 6 bases, with 13 bases spanning the gap. DNA for the CDR3: TGTGCCAGCAGCACGGCCCGAACGGCTGAAGCTTTCTTT. Encoded protein: CASSTARTAEAFF.

The table lists this clonotype with a few counts. This rearrangement joins TRBV3-1 to TRBJ2-6, with D unclear. Germline CDR1 LGHDT, CDR2 YNNKEL (reference sequence). The CDR3 is 15 residues long. Trimming stripped 4 bases from V and 2 bases from J, with 9 bases between. The CDR3 is CASSPMAAGANVLTF. CDR3 in DNA: TGTGCCAGCAGCCCAATGGCGGCTGGGGCCAACGTCCTGACTTTC.

This clonotype was detected ten times or more. The chain is built from TRBV7-8 and TRBJ1-2; 10 bases are shared with TRBD1. There are 13 residues in the CDR3. From germline, CDR1 is SGHVS and CDR2 FQNEAQ. Unmatched junction bases numbered 2, after V lost 5 bases and J lost 5 bases. The CDR3 sequence is CASSQDRGYGYTF. In DNA form, the CDR3 reads TGTGCCAGCAGCCAGGACAGGGGGTATGGCTACACCTTC.

The CDR3 DNA follows: TGCGCCAGCAGCAGCCGGCACTTCACAGGTTCTCAAGAGACCCAGTACTTC. It yields the protein CASSSRHFTGSQETQYF. The chain has TRBV5-1 and TRBJ2-5, with a tentative D call TRBD1 (5 bases). This CDR3 is built from 17 residues. V lost 4 bases to trimming and J lost 2 bases, with 21 bases between them. CDR1 SGHRS and CDR2 YFSETQ come from the germline V gene. Full variable domain (outside the CDR3, taken from reference TRBV5-1 and TRBJ2-5): KAGVTQTPRYLIKTRGQQVTLSCSPISGHRSVSWYQQTPGQGLQFLFEYFSETQRNKGNFPGRFSGRQFSNSRSEMNVSTLELGDSALYLCASSSRHFTGSQETQYFGPGTRLLVL.

This clonotype was counted many times. The chain is built from TRBV5-1 and TRBJ1-2; 7 bases agree with TRBD1. The CDR3 totals 13 residues. Per germline, CDR1 SGHRS and CDR2 YFSETQ. V gave up 7 bases and J gave up 3 bases; unmatched junction bases: 6. The CDR3: CASGTEGYYGYTF. The CDR3 DNA reads TGCGCCAGCGGGACAGAGGGTTACTATGGCTACACCTTC.

The chain couples TRBV25-1 to TRBJ2-2; D might be TRBD1 (6 bases). V lost 1 base and J lost 3, with 12 bases in between. Germline V CDR1 and CDR2: MGHDK, SYGVNS. The CDR3 runs 16 residues. This CDR3 reads CASSEWGRGDTGELFF. CDR3 DNA: TGTGCCAGCAGTGAATGGGGCAGGGGCGACACCGGGGAGCTGTTTTTT.

This clonotype has only a few counts. The chain has TRBV7-8 and TRBJ2-5; D possibly corresponds to TRBD2 (5 bases). The CDR3 contains 14 residues. Germline values: CDR1 SGHVS, CDR2 FQNEAQ. V was clipped by 5 bases and J by 7 bases, with 17 bases between them. As DNA, the CDR3 is TGTGCCAGCAGCCCACGGACTCAAGCCGGGACCCAGTACTTC. Amino acids: CASSPRTQAGTQYF.

The genes are TRBV7-2 and TRBJ2-1, with D uncertain. The V and J ends lost 4 bases and 9 bases respectively, with 19 bases between them. The germline CDR1 and CDR2 sequences are SGHTA and FQGNSA. The CDR3 consists of 15 residues. CDR3 bases: TGTGCCAGCAGCTATCAAGGTACGACGCCCGGTGAGCAGTTCTTC. This encodes CASSYQGTTPGEQFF.

The chain combines TRBV30 with TRBJ1-1, with TRBD1 matching over 9 bases. V lost 4 bases and J lost 1; bases outside the gene matches: 4. Per the germline V gene, CDR1 is GTSNPN and CDR2 is SVGIG (reference sequence). CDR3 length equals 14 residues. The CDR3 DNA is TGTGCCTGGAACCCGGACAGGGGGAACACTGAAGCTTTCTTT. Protein product: CAWNPDRGNTEAFF.

Many counts were recorded for this clonotype. The V call is TRBV6-4, the J call TRBJ2-1; tentative D call: TRBD2 (5 bases). This CDR3 is 16 amino acids long. Germline assignment: CDR1 MRHNA and CDR2 SNTAGT. The V gene lost 0 bases and the J gene lost 7 bases, with 16 bases spanning the gap. The CDR3 region has the DNA TGTGCCAGCAGTGACTCGACCGGGAAGGGTGGAAATGAGCAGTTCTTC. It translates to CASSDSTGKGGNEQFF.

This clonotype showed up many times. The chain has TRBV5-1 and TRBJ2-7; D might be TRBD2 (6 bases). Trimming removed 3 bases at V and 6 bases at J, with 10 bases between. There are 12 residues in the CDR3. Germline values: CDR1 SGHRS, CDR2 YFSETQ. CDR3 in amino acids: CASSWDGSEQYV. In DNA form, the CDR3 reads TGCGCCAGCAGCTGGGACGGGAGCGAGCAGTACGTC.

The V and J genes are TRBV6-1 and TRBJ2-7, with D unclear. CDR1 MNHNS and CDR2 SASEGT come from the germline V gene. V lost 2 bases to trimming and J lost 0 bases, with 8 bases between them. The CDR3 runs 14 residues. The CDR3: CASSESRPSYEQYV. The CDR3 DNA follows: TGTGCCAGCAGTGAAAGCAGGCCCTCCTACGAGCAGTACGTC.